The 29 T cell receptor beta chains below all came from one sample that was sequenced in a study of Tregs in tolerant kidney transplant recipients. The table came from immunoSEQ multiplex PCR; TCRdb's copy has only in-frame clones and leaves some out. Among nearly 50,000 clones listed, about nine tenths were seen once. The nonmyeloablative bone marrow transplants came from related graft donors, with transient mixed chimerism. Sequenced material: CD8+ T cells from blood (PBMCs), taken 12 months after the transplant. These receptors were obtained from a human patient who received a combined kidney and bone marrow transplant. Part of the T cell pool may stem from the graft donor.

The chain has TRBV6-6 and TRBJ1-1; D not certain. CDR1 and CDR2 (germline): MNHNY, SVGAGI (reference sequence). V was cut by 5 bases and J by 1 base, with 14 bases left in between. The CDR3 is 15 residues long. The CDR3 nucleotides read TGTGCCAGCAGTAAGAGGGAGAAACCGAACACTGAAGCTTTCTTT. Its translation: CASSKREKPNTEAFF.

The chain is built from TRBV27 and TRBJ2-3; TRBD1 agrees at 8 bases. Germline lookup yields CDR1 MNHEY and CDR2 SMNVEV (reference sequence). The V and J ends lost 3 bases and 1 base, in that order; junction bases with no gene match: 6. CDR3 length: 16 amino acids. Here the CDR3 reads CASSFIRGLGTDTQYF. CDR3 coding DNA: TGTGCCAGCAGTTTCATCAGGGGGCTTGGCACAGATACGCAGTATTTT.

The V gene is TRBV10-3, the J gene TRBJ2-6; D remains ambiguous. Trimming cost V 2 bases and J 0 bases, with 11 bases left between them. Per germline, CDR1 ENHRY and CDR2 SYGVKD. The CDR3 sequence is 17 residues long. The CDR3 is CAISERQVSSGANVLTF. The DNA of the CDR3 is TGTGCCATCAGTGAGAGGCAGGTGAGCTCTGGGGCCAACGTCCTGACTTTC.

The J gene is TRBJ2-7, the V gene TRBV4-2; D is perhaps TRBD1 (6 bases). Germline loops: CDR1 LGHNA, CDR2 YNFKEQ. CDR3 length equals 15 residues. V was pared by 1 base and J by 2 bases, with 12 bases between. This chain's CDR3 is CASSQVLQGAYEQYF. CDR3 sequence (DNA): TGTGCCAGCAGCCAAGTCCTACAGGGTGCCTACGAGCAGTACTTC.

V is TRBV11-3 and J is TRBJ2-7; 9 bases match TRBD2. J gave up 3 bases and V 6 bases, and 0 bases lay outside the gene matches. The germline gives CDR1 SGHNT, CDR2 YENEEA. The CDR3 is 12 residues long. The CDR3 DNA sequence: TGTGCCAGCAGGCGGGAGGGCTACGAGCAGTACTTC. Amino acids: CASRREGYEQYF.

The rearrangement uses TRBV27 and TRBJ2-7, with D tentatively TRBD2 (5 bases). Trimming cost V 5 bases and J 5 bases, with 13 bases left between them. This CDR3 has 13 amino acids. Germline CDR1 and CDR2: MNHEY and SMNVEV (reference sequence). CDR3 residues: CASSPSRAHEQYF. The CDR3, as DNA: TGTGCCAGCAGTCCCTCGAGGGCCCACGAGCAGTACTTC.

The genes are TRBV13 and TRBJ2-7; 16 bases match TRBD2. Trimming at V came to 7 bases and at J to 7 bases, leaving 7 bases not matched to a gene. Germline loops: CDR1 PRHDT, CDR2 FYEKMQ (reference sequence). The CDR3 length is 15 residues. This CDR3 reads CASKFGTSGREEQYF. The CDR3 nucleotides read TGTGCCAGCAAATTCGGGACTAGCGGGAGGGAAGAGCAGTACTTC.

V and J are TRBV11-3 and TRBJ2-5; a weak D match, TRBD2 (5 bases). Judging by the DNA end, TRBJ2-7 fits better; the J call may be wrong. The CDR3 has 14 amino acids. Germline loops: CDR1 SGHNT, CDR2 YENEEA. In nucleotides, the CDR3 is TGTGCCAGCAGCTTAGCGGGAATGGGGTACGAGCAGTACTTC. Protein product: CASSLAGMGYEQYF.

The chain joins TRBV15 to TRBJ2-7; TRBD2 is a possible D gene (5 bases). V lost 0 bases and J 4 bases, leaving 10 bases between the germline ends. Germline V CDR1 and CDR2: LNHNV, YYDKDF (reference sequence). The CDR3 totals 14 residues. DNA for the CDR3: TGTGCCACCAGCAGAGATTGGGGAGCGTACGAGCAGTACTTC. As protein: CATSRDWGAYEQYF.

This chain connects TRBV7-6 to TRBJ1-3, with D perhaps TRBD1 (5 bases). Trimming took 5 bases from V and 1 from J, leaving 18 bases between them. CDR3 length: 17 amino acids. Germline CDR1 SGHVS, CDR2 FNYEAQ. CDR3: CASSAYSGTLSGNTIYF. CDR3 DNA sequence: TGTGCCAGCAGCGCCTATTCGGGGACTCTTTCTGGAAACACCATATATTTT.

The chain is built from TRBV9 and TRBJ2-1; perhaps TRBD1 as D (5 bases). Deletions cut 0 bases from V and 7 bases from J, with 5 bases between. Germline loops: CDR1 SGDLS, CDR2 YYNGEE. This CDR3 is 12 amino acids long. CDR3 region: CASSVEGNEQFF. DNA for the CDR3: TGTGCCAGCAGCGTAGAGGGGAATGAGCAGTTCTTC.

The chain recombines TRBV13 with TRBJ2-1, with 14 bases that match TRBD2. Per germline, CDR1 PRHDT and CDR2 FYEKMQ (reference sequence). This CDR3 region has 18 residues. V gave up 3 bases and J gave up 3 bases; unmatched junction bases: 7. The CDR3 DNA follows: TGTGCCAGCAGCTTGGGACTAGCGGGAGACCCCAACTACAATGAGCAGTTCTTC. Its translation is CASSLGLAGDPNYNEQFF.

The rearrangement links TRBV29-1 to TRBJ2-7; 8 bases map to TRBD2. The germline CDR1 and CDR2 sequences are SQVTM and ANQGSEA. V lost 7 bases to trimming and J lost 6 bases; unmatched junction nucleotides: 20. This CDR3 is built from 16 residues. In DNA form, the CDR3 reads TGCAGCGCCTCAGGCGGGGGGCTTGTTCTCTCAGGCGAGCAGTACTTC. Its translation: CSASGGGLVLSGEQYF.

The genes are TRBV4-3 and TRBJ2-4, with 8 bases fitting TRBD2. After removal of 4 bases from V and 3 bases from J, the junction contained 5 bases not matched to a gene. The CDR3 consists of 15 residues. Germline CDR1 reads LGHNA; CDR2 reads YSLEER. CDR3 amino acids: CASSLTGTSKNIQYF. The CDR3 DNA reads as TGCGCCAGCAGCCTAACCGGGACTAGCAAAAACATTCAGTACTTC.

In its sample, this clone was seen once. The J gene is TRBJ2-7, the V gene TRBV27; tentatively, D is TRBD2 (5 bases). The germline V gene has CDR1 MNHEY and CDR2 SMNVEV (reference sequence). This CDR3 has 13 residues. Trimming cost V 3 bases and J 2 bases, with 8 bases left between them. The CDR3 protein is CASSFVGTYEQYF. CDR3 sequence (DNA): TGTGCCAGCAGTTTCGTCGGGACCTACGAGCAGTACTTC.

This sequence joins TRBV5-1 and TRBJ2-7; 7 bases agree with TRBD1. The V gene's germline CDR1 is SGHRS and CDR2 YFSETQ. CDR3 size: 13 residues. The trim removed 1 base at V and 3 bases at J, leaving 1 base unmatched. CDR3 in DNA: TGCGCCAGCAGCTTGACAGGGGTCTACGAGCAGTACTTC. Amino acid sequence: CASSLTGVYEQYF.

This clone was detected only once. J is TRBJ2-1 and V is TRBV14; TRBD2 is a possible D gene (5 bases). The CDR3 is 16 residues long. Germline V gene lookup returns CDR1 SGHDN and CDR2 FVKESK. The V gene lost 4 bases and the J gene lost 5 bases, with 18 bases spanning the gap. The CDR3 nucleotides are TGTGCCAGCAGCCCAGGAGCGAGCGGCCTTGACAATGAGCAGTTCTTC. The encoded protein is CASSPGASGLDNEQFF.

A word on this clone: Other DNA sequences in the sample encode the same CDR3. The genes are TRBV27 and TRBJ2-7, with D hard to call. Germline V gene lookup returns CDR1 MNHEY and CDR2 SMNVEV (reference sequence). V was clipped by 3 bases and J by 4 bases, with 7 bases between them. There are 12 residues in the CDR3. The CDR3 loop is CASSFPGYEQYF. The CDR3 DNA reads as TGTGCCAGCAGTTTCCCCGGGTACGAGCAGTACTTC.

DNA for the CDR3: TGTGCCAGCAGCTTAGGCCAGGGGAACACTGAAGCTTTCTTT. Its protein product is CASSLGQGNTEAFF. The gene calls are TRBV13 and TRBJ1-1; possible D gene TRBD1, 5 bases. Germline CDR1 PRHDT, CDR2 FYEKMQ (reference sequence). This CDR3 has 14 residues. V was cut by 0 bases and J by 1 base, with 6 bases left in between.

This clone turned up a few times. The chain combines TRBV6-6 with TRBJ2-7; 11 bases are shared with TRBD2. The CDR3 is 15 residues long. Germline V CDR1 and CDR2: MNHNY, SVGAGI (reference sequence). Unmatched junction bases numbered 4, after V lost 5 bases and J lost 1 base. CDR3 in amino acids: CASSKGLAESYEQYF. As DNA, the CDR3 is TGTGCCAGCAGTAAGGGACTAGCGGAGTCCTACGAGCAGTACTTC.

The rearrangement uses TRBV7-2 and TRBJ1-1; TRBD1 agrees at 7 bases. The V segment lost 3 bases and the J segment 1 base; nucleotides outside the gene matches: 5. Germline assignment: CDR1 SGHTA and CDR2 FQGNSA. CDR3 size: 15 residues. For the CDR3, the DNA is TGTGCCAGCAGCTTTAAGACAGGGCGGAACACTGAAGCTTTCTTT. Translated: CASSFKTGRNTEAFF.

V is TRBV7-8 and J is TRBJ1-2; D remains ambiguous. This CDR3 is built from 17 residues. Germline loops: CDR1 SGHVS, CDR2 FQNEAQ. Trimming shortened V by 4 bases and J by 3 bases, and 21 bases separated the two germline ends. DNA of the CDR3: TGTGCCAGCAGCTCAAAGATGGCCCTAGAAGCCCACTATGGCTACACCTTC. It is translated as CASSSKMALEAHYGYTF.

The chain is built from TRBV2 and TRBJ2-3; no clear D. This CDR3 has 16 amino acids. Germline V gene lookup returns CDR1 SNHLY and CDR2 FYNNEI. Trimming cost V 0 bases and J 8 bases, with 18 bases left between them. CDR3 bases: TGTGCCAGCAGTGAAGCTTTAAGGATCCCAGGTTGTACGCAGTATTTT. Translated: CASSEALRIPGCTQYF.

This chain links TRBV29-1 with TRBJ2-3, with TRBD2 as a possible D gene (5 bases). V lost 3 bases and J 2 bases, leaving 15 bases between the germline ends. In germline, CDR1 is SQVTM, CDR2 ANQGSEA. CDR3 length: 15 amino acids. The CDR3 here is CSVDGDYLYTDTQYF. Here the CDR3 DNA reads TGCAGCGTTGACGGGGATTACCTGTACACAGATACGCAGTATTTT.

J is TRBJ1-2 and V is TRBV15; 9 nucleotides line up with TRBD1. The CDR3 runs to 18 residues. Germline CDR1 is LNHNV and CDR2 is YYDKDF (reference sequence). J gave up 4 bases and V 1 base, and 13 bases lay outside the gene matches. CDR3 protein: CATSRAPRTGEYRYGYTF. The CDR3 DNA reads as TGTGCCACCAGCAGAGCCCCCCGGACAGGGGAGTACCGCTATGGCTACACCTTC.

V is TRBV6-1 and J is TRBJ2-2; 9 nucleotides match TRBD2. CDR3 length equals 17 residues. Germline trimming cut 3 bases from V and 5 bases from J; bases unmatched to any gene: 10. Germline lookup yields CDR1 MNHNS and CDR2 SASEGT. CDR3: CASSDFLAGVLTGELFF. The CDR3 DNA reads TGTGCCAGCAGTGATTTTTTAGCGGGAGTTTTAACCGGGGAGCTGTTTTTT.

The count of this clone is one. The same CDR3 arises from other DNA sequences in this sample as well. The chain uses TRBV19 and TRBJ2-7; 12 nucleotides line up with TRBD1. Looked up from germline, CDR1 is LNHDA and CDR2 is SQIVND (reference sequence). V lost 6 bases to trimming and J lost 4 bases; unmatched junction nucleotides: 7. The CDR3 covers 15 residues. As DNA, the CDR3 is TGTGCCAGTAGCCCCGGGACAGGGGGCTTTTACGAGCAGTACTTC. Protein sequence: CASSPGTGGFYEQYF.

The rearrangement joins TRBV9 to TRBJ2-1, with TRBD2 as a possible D gene (6 bases). From germline, CDR1 is SGDLS and CDR2 YYNGEE. V gave up 0 bases and J gave up 5 bases, with 15 bases separating them. This CDR3 comprises 16 residues. CDR3: CASSVDKRASNNEQFF. DNA for the CDR3: TGTGCCAGCAGCGTAGATAAGCGGGCATCCAACAATGAGCAGTTCTTC.

In its sample, this clone was seen once. The V gene is TRBV7-2, the J gene TRBJ2-5, with a tentative D call TRBD1 (6 bases). Matching the DNA end better, TRBJ2-7 makes the J call doubtful. The CDR3 length is 15 residues. The V gene's germline CDR1 is SGHTA and CDR2 FQGNSA. This CDR3 is CASSLELGGYYEQYF. The CDR3 DNA follows: TGTGCCAGCAGCTTAGAGTTAGGGGGTTACTACGAGCAGTACTTC.